This T cell receptor (beta chain) originates from a study of cytomegalovirus exposure and HLA in healthy donors. Only one count was recorded for this clone. Its specificity is not known. PCR was performed using 60 Vbeta and 13 Jbeta primers. Assay: immunoSEQ multiplex PCR; the TCRdb copy retains only in-frame clones and omits some. The table shows under 200,000 clones, with 68% occurring only once. Study outcomes and limitations: Later analysis associated a missense DCLRE1C variant with TCR beta V- and J-gene trimming.

This CDR3 contains 17 residues. CDR1 is SGHTA and CDR2 is FQGNSA in the germline V gene. The ends lost 4 bases at V and 4 bases at J; junction bases unmatched: 8. The clonotype comes from a man aged 45-65 years in good health and CMV-seronegative. Input material: PBMCs. The chain combines TRBV7-2 with TRBJ2-2; 11 nucleotides match TRBD2. As DNA, the CDR3 is TGTGCCAGCAGCTCGGGCGGGCTAGCGGGGGGCACCGGGGAGCTGTTTTTT. This encodes CASSSGGLAGGTGELFF.